Each of the 20 T cell receptor beta chains below was sequenced from the same sample in a study of cytotoxic CD8 clonotypes in ibrutinib-treated CLL (dated by TCRdb to the early 2020s). Interpreted using the paper, the time point label stands for: roughly 12 months on ibrutinib. Library construction relied on the immunoSEQ multiplex PCR assay. Here the immuneACCESS table is served through TCRdb, limited to in-frame sequences with V and J called. Missing clones are a known gap in these copies; in checked studies unresolved V genes cover under half, and the rest lacks a known reason. In this sample the table shows some 200,000 clones, more than 70% of which occur a single time. 9.5% to 12% of the sample is taken by the ten largest. The source material was PBMCs, sampled after 12 months of ibrutinib treatment. All receptors come from a human donor with chronic lymphocytic leukemia.

This clone turned up a few times. The V and J genes are TRBV5-1 and TRBJ1-2, with D possibly TRBD1 on 6 matching bases. Germline V gene sequence: CDR1 SGHRS, CDR2 YFSETQ. The CDR3 has 14 residues. Trimming left V 1 base short and J 4 bases short, with 11 bases between. The CDR3 reads CASSLSQGIYGYTF. The CDR3 DNA reads TGCGCCAGCAGCTTGTCACAGGGTATCTATGGCTACACCTTC.

The chain is built from TRBV15 and TRBJ1-5; 8 nucleotides line up with TRBD1. The ends lost 2 bases at V and 6 bases at J; junction bases unmatched: 9. The germline V gene has CDR1 LNHNV and CDR2 YYDKDF (reference sequence). The CDR3 consists of 16 residues. The CDR3 sequence is CATSRPKQGAAQPQHF. As DNA, the CDR3 is TGTGCCACCAGCAGACCTAAGCAGGGGGCAGCTCAGCCCCAGCATTTT.

This rearrangement joins TRBV10-1 to TRBJ2-7; D remains ambiguous. Per the germline V gene, CDR1 is WNHNN and CDR2 is SYGVQD (reference sequence). Trimming pared 5 bases from V and 4 bases from J, leaving 12 bases between. The CDR3 loop spans 13 amino acids. DNA for the CDR3: TGCGCCAGCAGTCCCAGGTCCTTTTACGAGCAGTACTTC. Amino acids: CASSPRSFYEQYF.

This sequence joins TRBV2 and TRBJ1-6; D might be TRBD1 (5 bases). The CDR3 sequence is 13 residues long. Trimming shortened V by 8 bases and J by 7 bases, and 12 bases separated the two germline ends. CDR1 SNHLY and CDR2 FYNNEI come from the germline V gene. CDR3 amino acids: CASRGRVNSPLHF. The CDR3 DNA reads TGTGCCAGCCGGGGGAGAGTAAATTCACCCCTCCACTTT.

The chain is built from TRBV4-2 and TRBJ2-1; no clear D. The ends were cut back, 0 bases at V and 0 bases at J, with 6 bases in the middle. The CDR3 extends over 15 amino acids. The germline V gene encodes CDR1 LGHNA and CDR2 YNFKEQ. Written as DNA, the CDR3 is TGTGCCAGCAGCCAAGATGGGGTCTCCTACAATGAGCAGTTCTTC. It codes for CASSQDGVSYNEQFF.

The rearrangement uses TRBV14 and TRBJ2-1, with 14 bases lining up with TRBD2. V shed 2 bases and J 8 bases; nucleotides not matched to a gene: 8. CDR1 is SGHDN, CDR2 FVKESK, per germline. This CDR3 comprises 17 residues. CDR3 nucleotides: TGTGCCAGCAGCCAACGCCGACTAGCGGGAGGGTGGGATGAGCAGTTCTTC. It yields the protein CASSQRRLAGGWDEQFF.

The J gene is TRBJ1-4, the V gene TRBV27, with 9 positions matching TRBD1. V was clipped by 6 bases and J by 1 base; unmatched bases: 0. Germline CDR1 MNHEY, CDR2 SMNVEV (reference sequence). The CDR3 totals 14 residues. CDR3 in amino acids: CASRGQGTNEKLFF. CDR3 DNA: TGTGCCAGCAGGGGACAGGGAACTAATGAAAAACTGTTTTTT.

This chain uses TRBV27 with TRBJ2-7; D unresolved. The V end was cut by 5 bases, the J end by 4 bases, with 15 bases between. Germline-derived CDR1 and CDR2 are MNHEY and SMNVEV (reference sequence). The CDR3 totals 14 residues. CDR3 sequence (DNA): TGTGCCAGCAGTCCAGACGAAATGAATTACGAGCAGTACTTC. The encoded protein is CASSPDEMNYEQYF.

V usage is TRBV9 and J usage is TRBJ2-1; the match to TRBD2 covers 11 bases. Per the germline V gene, CDR1 is SGDLS and CDR2 is YYNGEE. The CDR3 length is 16 residues. Germline trimming cut 1 base from V and 10 bases from J; bases unmatched to any gene: 10. The CDR3, as DNA: TGTGCCAGCAGCGTAACTAGCGGGGGCCTCGTAGAGGAGCAGTTCTTC. This gives the protein CASSVTSGGLVEEQFF.

This clone has a single count. V is TRBV28 and J is TRBJ1-3; 7 nucleotides line up with TRBD1. The V segment lost 4 bases and the J segment 0 bases; nucleotides outside the gene matches: 12. The CDR3 runs 18 residues. Germline V gene sequence: CDR1 MDHEN, CDR2 SYDVKM. The CDR3 protein is CASSSLTGDPPSGNTIYF. In nucleotides, the CDR3 is TGTGCCAGCAGTTCCCTAACAGGGGACCCACCCTCTGGAAACACCATATATTTT.

The chain has TRBV18 and TRBJ1-1, with TRBD1 matching over 8 bases. After removal of 3 bases from V and 5 bases from J, the junction contained 5 bases not matched to a gene. The CDR3 has 14 amino acids. The V gene's germline CDR1 is KGHSH and CDR2 LQKENI. CDR3 in amino acids: CASSPQGARTEAFF. The CDR3 DNA reads TGTGCCAGCTCACCTCAGGGGGCGCGTACTGAAGCTTTCTTT.

The rearrangement joins TRBV7-9 to TRBJ1-5, with D tentatively TRBD1 (5 bases). V was clipped by 0 bases and J by 3 bases, with 12 bases between them. Looked up from germline, CDR1 is SEHNR and CDR2 is FQNEAQ (reference sequence). The CDR3 is 16 amino acids. As DNA, the CDR3 is TGTGCCAGCAGCTTAGCCCTCAGGGAGTTCAATCAGCCCCAGCATTTT. Protein product: CASSLALREFNQPQHF.

The chain uses TRBV12-5 and TRBJ2-1; D not certain. The V end lost 3 bases, the J end lost 6 bases, and 6 bases lay between the germline ends. CDR3 length: 12 amino acids. Germline loops: CDR1 LGHNT, CDR2 FRNRAP. In DNA form, the CDR3 reads TGTGCTAGTGGTTTAGGATTCAATGAGCAGTTCTTC. It specifies CASGLGFNEQFF.

The chain couples TRBV6-4 to TRBJ2-1; maybe TRBD1 (5 bases). The V end lost 8 bases, the J end lost 4 bases, and 12 bases lay between the germline ends. The CDR3 has 13 amino acids. The germline gives CDR1 MRHNA, CDR2 SNTAGT. CDR3 sequence reads: CASYQGCYNEQFF. CDR3 coding DNA: TGTGCCAGCTATCAGGGATGTTACAATGAGCAGTTCTTC.

The V and J genes are TRBV7-9 and TRBJ1-1; perhaps TRBD1 as D (5 bases). Trimming took off 7 bases at V and 4 bases at J, with 16 bases between the two ends. Germline V gene data show CDR1 as SEHNR and CDR2 as FQNEAQ (reference sequence). The CDR3 covers 14 residues. As DNA, the CDR3 is TGTGCCAGCACCCAGGGTCCGCGGGGCACTGAAGCTTTCTTT. Residues: CASTQGPRGTEAFF.

V gene TRBV27 combines with J gene TRBJ2-7; TRBD2 agrees at 7 bases. The length of the CDR3 is 14 residues. The V gene end was trimmed by 8 bases and the J gene end by 7 bases; junction bases not matched to a gene: 14. Germline lookup yields CDR1 MNHEY and CDR2 SMNVEV (reference sequence). The CDR3 DNA reads as TGTGCCAGCCAGCAGTTGGGGGGGACGGGGGAGCAGTACTTC. Encoded protein: CASQQLGGTGEQYF.

This chain connects TRBV21-1 to TRBJ2-3; the table names TRBD1, a call not compared with the DNA. TRBV21-1 has pseudogene status. The CDR3 consists of 21 residues. This CDR3 reads CASSKEGRYRELEKSTDTQYF. For the CDR3, the DNA is TGTGCCAGCAGCAAAGAAGGTAGGTACAGGGAATTGGAGAAGAGCACAGATACGCAGTATTTT.

This clone has only a few counts. At the DNA level, this CDR3 is encoded by other sequences in the same sample as well. Here the CDR3 reads CASSPVEDEQYF. The CDR3 bases are TGTGCCAGCTCACCAGTTGAGGACGAGCAGTACTTC. The chain has TRBV18 and TRBJ2-7; D not certain. This CDR3 comprises 12 residues. The V gene lost 2 bases and the J gene lost 5 bases, with 7 bases spanning the gap. Per the germline V gene, CDR1 is KGHSH and CDR2 is LQKENI.

The chain couples TRBV18 to TRBJ1-2; possible D gene TRBD1, 5 bases. Germline assignment: CDR1 KGHSH and CDR2 LQKENI. Trimming stripped 3 bases from V and 7 bases from J, with 21 bases between. The CDR3 is made up of 16 amino acids. The CDR3 DNA reads TGTGCCAGCTCACCGGAGGCGGGGCAGGGCTTTTCTGGCTACACCTTC. This codes for CASSPEAGQGFSGYTF.

This chain links TRBV7-9 with TRBJ2-6; tentatively, D is TRBD2 (5 bases). Germline-derived CDR1 and CDR2 are SEHNR and FQNEAQ (reference sequence). The CDR3 consists of 18 residues. Between the trimmed V and J ends, which lost 1 base and 3 bases, there was a span of 16 bases. CDR3: CASSLGLGILSGANVLTF. DNA for the CDR3: TGTGCCAGCAGCTTAGGGCTCGGGATCTTGAGTGGGGCCAACGTCCTGACTTTC.